The entry below gives a single T cell receptor beta chain sequence along with its context. Antigen: not known. TCRdb redid the calling of the RT-PCR reads with MiXCR, one entry per CDR3 protein. The sample yields hundreds of thousands of distinct CDR3 sequences, 14% seen once. The CDR3 sequence is 13 residues long. The V gene's germline CDR1 is SEHNR and CDR2 FQNEAQ (reference sequence). Trimming left V 5 bases short and J 6 bases short, with 14 bases between. The record originates from a study of response to subunit inactivated influenza vaccine. Study-wide points: T cells newly recruited by each seasonal influenza vaccination are few, the authors suggested.

The receptor was isolated from a man aged 45-65 years who received an inactivated influenza vaccine. V and J are TRBV7-9 and TRBJ2-7; D remains unclear. The source was PBMCs from blood, collected 14 to 15 days before vaccination. DNA of the CDR3: TGTGCCAGCAGCGCCCCTCGTGCGGTCGAGCAGTACTTC. It codes for CASSAPRAVEQYF.